These 2 T cell receptor beta chains came from one sample sequenced in a study of T cells after posttransplantation cyclophosphamide. Here immunoSEQ multiplex PCR was the method, and the copy in TCRdb shows in-frame clones only, minus some. The sample holds about 6,700 clones, more than 75% seen once. Busulfan-fludarabine conditioning, marrow transplant, and cyclophosphamide on days +3 and +4 were administered. The material sequenced was PBMCs, taken after allogeneic stem cell transplant with posttransplant cyclophosphamide. Source of these receptors: a female patient aged 50-65 years who received an allogeneic stem cell transplant from a related donor, was CMV-positive, and had no GVHD. Among the T cells, some may be from the graft donor.

The chain joins TRBV19 to TRBJ2-7, with TRBD1 as a possible D gene (5 bases). The closer fit of TRBJ2-5 to the DNA end suggests the J call may be wrong. The CDR3 covers 13 residues. Germline V gives CDR1 LNHDA, CDR2 SQIVND (reference sequence). The CDR3 sequence: CASSIKGRETQYF. The CDR3, as DNA: TGTGCCAGTAGTATTAAGGGGCGAGAGACCCAGTACTTC.

The V and J genes are TRBV15 and TRBJ1-2, with no clear D. The length of the CDR3 is 14 residues. Per germline, CDR1 LNHNV and CDR2 YYDKDF (reference sequence). Trimming shortened V by 4 bases and J by 2 bases, and 11 bases separated the two germline ends. CDR3 sequence reads: CATSKSGGNYGYTF. In DNA form, the CDR3 reads TGTGCCACCAGCAAGAGTGGAGGGAACTATGGCTACACCTTC.